The clone carrying this T cell receptor (beta chain) was seen more than once but under ten times. This sample was included in a study of blood T cell repertoires in COVID-19. As for the study in general: The cDNA or gDNA used as material had been derived from T cells, B-cell-depleted T cells, or PBMCs.

The germline CDR1 and CDR2 sequences are LNHDA and SQIVND (reference sequence). The CDR3 length is 14 residues. V dropped 7 bases and J dropped 3; count of bases not matched to a gene: 5. In the original analysis: Quantification of nucleated cells was approximated via reference gene primer amplification. TCRdb's table, derived via immunoSEQ multiplex PCR, lists solely in-frame clones and lacks some. The DNA was the basis for D and trimming; V, J and clone size are from that table. This table holds fewer than 200,000 clones, 80% to 90% found once. The V call is TRBV19, the J call TRBJ2-3; 9 bases map to TRBD2. The TCR sequence derives from a man between 18 and 35 years old who had recovered from COVID-19. Sequencing was done on a sample of peripheral blood. The CDR3 region has the DNA TGTGCCAGTACCATGACTAGCGGTACAGATACGCAGTATTTT. Its protein product is CASTMTSGTDTQYF. The whole variable domain, filled in from reference TRBV19 and TRBJ2-3, reads DGGITQSPKYLFRKEGQNVTLSCEQNLNHDAMYWYRQDPGQGLRLIYYSQIVNDFQKGDIAEGYSVSREKKESFPLTVTSAQKNPTAFYLCASTMTSGTDTQYFGPGTRLTVL.